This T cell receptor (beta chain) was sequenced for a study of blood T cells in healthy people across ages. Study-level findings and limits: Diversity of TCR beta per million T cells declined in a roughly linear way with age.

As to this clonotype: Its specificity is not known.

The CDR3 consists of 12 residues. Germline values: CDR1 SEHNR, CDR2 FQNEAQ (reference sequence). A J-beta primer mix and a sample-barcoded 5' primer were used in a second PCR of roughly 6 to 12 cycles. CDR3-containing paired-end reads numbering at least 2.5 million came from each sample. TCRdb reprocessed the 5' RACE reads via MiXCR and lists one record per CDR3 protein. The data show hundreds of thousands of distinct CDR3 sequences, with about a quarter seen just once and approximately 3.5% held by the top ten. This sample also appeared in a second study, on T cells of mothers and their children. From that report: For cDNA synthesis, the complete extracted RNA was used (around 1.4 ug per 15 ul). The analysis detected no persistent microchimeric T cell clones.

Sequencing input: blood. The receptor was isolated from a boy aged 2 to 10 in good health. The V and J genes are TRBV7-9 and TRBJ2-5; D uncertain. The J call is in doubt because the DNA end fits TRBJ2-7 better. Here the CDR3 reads CASSPPNYEQYF. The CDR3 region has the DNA TGTGCCAGCAGCCCACCTAACTACGAGCAGTACTTC.